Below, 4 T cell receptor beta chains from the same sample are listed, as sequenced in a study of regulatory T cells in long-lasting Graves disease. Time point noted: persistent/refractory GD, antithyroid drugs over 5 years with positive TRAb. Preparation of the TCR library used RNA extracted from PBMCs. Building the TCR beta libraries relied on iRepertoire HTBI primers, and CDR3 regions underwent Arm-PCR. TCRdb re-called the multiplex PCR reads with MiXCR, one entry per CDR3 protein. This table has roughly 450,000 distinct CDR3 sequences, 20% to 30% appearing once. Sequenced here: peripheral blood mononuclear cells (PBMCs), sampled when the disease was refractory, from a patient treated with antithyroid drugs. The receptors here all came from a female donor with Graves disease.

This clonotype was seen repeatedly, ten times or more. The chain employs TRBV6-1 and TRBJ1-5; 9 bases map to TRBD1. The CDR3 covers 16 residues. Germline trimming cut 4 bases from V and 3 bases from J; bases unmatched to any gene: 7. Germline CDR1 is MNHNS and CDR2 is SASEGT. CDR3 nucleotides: TGTGCCAGCAGTGCCCCGGGACAGGGAAACAATCAGCCCCAGCATTTT. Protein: CASSAPGQGNNQPQHF.

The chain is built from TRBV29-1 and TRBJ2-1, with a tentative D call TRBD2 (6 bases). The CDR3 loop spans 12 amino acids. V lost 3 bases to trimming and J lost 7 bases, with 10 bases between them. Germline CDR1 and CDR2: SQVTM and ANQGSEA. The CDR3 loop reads CSVEGDFNEQFF. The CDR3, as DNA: TGCAGCGTTGAGGGGGACTTTAATGAGCAGTTCTTC.

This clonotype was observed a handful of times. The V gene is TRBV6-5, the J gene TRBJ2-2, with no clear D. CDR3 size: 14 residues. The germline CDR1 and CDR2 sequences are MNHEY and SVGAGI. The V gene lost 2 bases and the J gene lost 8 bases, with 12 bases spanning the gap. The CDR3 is CASSYGLLSGELFF. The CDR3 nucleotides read TGTGCCAGCAGTTACGGGCTTCTTTCGGGGGAGCTGTTTTTT.

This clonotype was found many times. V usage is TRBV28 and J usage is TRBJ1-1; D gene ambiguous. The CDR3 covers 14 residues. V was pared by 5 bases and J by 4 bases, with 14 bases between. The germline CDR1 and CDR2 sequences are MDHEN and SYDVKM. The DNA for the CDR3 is TGTGCCAGCAGTGAAGGAGGAGGGTCCACTGAAGCTTTCTTT. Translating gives CASSEGGGSTEAFF.